The present T cell receptor beta chain was sequenced within a study of regulatory T cells in long-lasting Graves disease. Overall study: Under 3 months of antithyroid drugs had been taken by newly diagnosed Graves' patients.

Arm-PCR of CDR3 regions and iRepertoire HTBI primers were used to build TCR beta libraries. In the authors' methods: Spanning all samples, the identified segments comprised around 64 TRBV and fewer than 15 TRBJ. TCRdb re-called the multiplex PCR reads with MiXCR, one entry per CDR3 protein. TCRdb's processing, not the authors' own work, is the source of the V and J calls. The data show 350,000 to 450,000 distinct CDR3 sequences, with 12% seen just once and about 19% held by the top ten. Points from the study as a whole: Patients whose Graves' disease persisted exhibited lower TCR diversity than those newly diagnosed. Repertoires from persistent disease leaned toward TRBV28, TRBJ1-2 and TRBJ2-5.

The CDR3 is 17 residues long. Germline assignment: CDR1 GTSNPN and CDR2 SVGIG (reference sequence). After removal of 0 bases from V and 7 bases from J, the junction contained 10 bases not matched to a gene. This sample's time point: newly diagnosed GD, antithyroid drugs for less than 3 months. RNA isolated from PBMCs was used to make the TCR library. This clonotype has only a few counts. Its antigen is as yet unknown. These data were likewise used in another study, on T cells in Graves' hyperthyroidism and ophthalmopathy.

This specimen consisted of peripheral blood mononuclear cells (PBMCs), obtained at new diagnosis, from a patient treated with antithyroid drugs. J is TRBJ2-3 and V is TRBV30, with 13 bases that match TRBD2. The receptor was isolated from a young woman with Graves disease. The chain's CDR3 is CAWSVPGLAGSRNTQYF. In DNA form, the CDR3 reads TGTGCCTGGAGTGTACCGGGACTAGCGGGATCGAGGAATACGCAGTATTTT.